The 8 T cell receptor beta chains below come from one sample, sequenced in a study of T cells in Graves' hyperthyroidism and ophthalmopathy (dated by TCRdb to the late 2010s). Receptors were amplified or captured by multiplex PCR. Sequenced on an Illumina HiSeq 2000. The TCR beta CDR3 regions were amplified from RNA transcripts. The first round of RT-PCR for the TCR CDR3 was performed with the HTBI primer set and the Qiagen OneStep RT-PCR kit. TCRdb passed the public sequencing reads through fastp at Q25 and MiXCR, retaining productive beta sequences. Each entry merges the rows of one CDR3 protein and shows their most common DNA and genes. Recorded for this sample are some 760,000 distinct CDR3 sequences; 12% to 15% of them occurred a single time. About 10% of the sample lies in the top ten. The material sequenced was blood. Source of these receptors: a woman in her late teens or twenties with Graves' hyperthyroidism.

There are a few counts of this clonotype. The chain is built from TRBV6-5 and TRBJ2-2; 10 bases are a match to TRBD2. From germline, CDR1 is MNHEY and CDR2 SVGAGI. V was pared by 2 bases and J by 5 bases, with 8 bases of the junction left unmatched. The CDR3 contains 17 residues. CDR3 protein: CASSYPKLAGVTGELFF. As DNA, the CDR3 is TGTGCCAGCAGTTACCCCAAGCTAGCGGGAGTTACCGGGGAGCTGTTTTTT.

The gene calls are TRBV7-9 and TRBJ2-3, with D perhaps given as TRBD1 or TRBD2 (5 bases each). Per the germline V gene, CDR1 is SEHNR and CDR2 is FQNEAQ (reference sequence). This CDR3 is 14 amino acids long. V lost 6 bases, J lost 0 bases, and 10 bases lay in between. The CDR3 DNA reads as TGTGCCAGCAGGAGCCGGGACAGCACAGATACGCAGTATTTT. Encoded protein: CASRSRDSTDTQYF.

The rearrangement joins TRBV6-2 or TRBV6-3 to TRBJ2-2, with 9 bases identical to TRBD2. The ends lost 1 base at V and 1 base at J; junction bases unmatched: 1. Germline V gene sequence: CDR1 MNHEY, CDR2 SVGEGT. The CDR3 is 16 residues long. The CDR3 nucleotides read TGTGCCAGCAGTTACTTGCGGGAGGGGAACACCGGGGAGCTGTTTTTT. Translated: CASSYLREGNTGELFF.

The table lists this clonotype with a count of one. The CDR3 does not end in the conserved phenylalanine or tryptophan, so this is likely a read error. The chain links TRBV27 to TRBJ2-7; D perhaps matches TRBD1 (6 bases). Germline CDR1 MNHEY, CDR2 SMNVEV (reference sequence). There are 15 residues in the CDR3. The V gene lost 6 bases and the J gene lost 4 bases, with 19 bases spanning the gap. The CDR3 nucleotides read TGTGCCAGCAGAAGCCAGGGGTCCATCAATTACGAGCAGTACCTC. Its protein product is CASRSQGSINYEQYL.

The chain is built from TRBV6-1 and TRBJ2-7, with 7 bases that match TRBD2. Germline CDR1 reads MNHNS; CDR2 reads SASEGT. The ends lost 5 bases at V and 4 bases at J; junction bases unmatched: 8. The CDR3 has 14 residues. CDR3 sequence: CASSRISSGYEQYF. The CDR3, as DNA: TGTGCCAGCAGTCGCATTTCTAGCGGATACGAGCAGTACTTC.

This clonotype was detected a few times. The CDR3 loop reads CASSPGGAGARPYEQYF. CDR3 nucleotides: TGCGCCAGCAGCCCCGGGGGAGCGGGGGCCAGGCCTTACGAGCAGTACTTC. The V call is TRBV10-1, the J call TRBJ2-7; the match to TRBD2 covers 8 bases. Trimming cost V 6 bases and J 4 bases; bases outside gene matches: 17. The CDR3 has 17 residues. In germline, CDR1 is WNHNN, CDR2 SYGVQD (reference sequence).

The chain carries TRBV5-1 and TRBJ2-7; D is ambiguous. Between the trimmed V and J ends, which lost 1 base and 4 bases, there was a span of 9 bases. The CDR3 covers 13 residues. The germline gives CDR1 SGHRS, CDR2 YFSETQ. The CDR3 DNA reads TGCGCCAGCAGCTTGTCCCATGTTTACGAGCAGTACTTC. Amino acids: CASSLSHVYEQYF.

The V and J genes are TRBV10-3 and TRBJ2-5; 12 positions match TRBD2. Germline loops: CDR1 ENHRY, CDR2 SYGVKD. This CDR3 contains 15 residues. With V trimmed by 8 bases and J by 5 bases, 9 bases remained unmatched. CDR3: CAISGLAGLLETQYF. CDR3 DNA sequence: TGTGCCATCTCTGGACTAGCGGGACTGTTGGAGACCCAGTACTTC.